The 14 T cell receptor beta chains in this list originate from one sample, sequenced in a study of cytomegalovirus exposure and HLA in healthy donors. PCR involved 60 Vbeta and 13 Jbeta primers. Clones were sequenced by immunoSEQ multiplex PCR, and TCRdb holds only the in-frame ones, with some missing. The sample consists of fewer than 130,000 clones, 60% to 75% of them appearing once. Sequencing input: PBMCs. Every receptor here comes from a man aged 35 to 55 in good health and CMV-seropositive.

The chain couples TRBV7-2 to TRBJ2-1; D may be TRBD1 (6 bases). The V end lost 5 bases, the J end lost 9 bases, and 14 bases lay between the germline ends. Germline lookup yields CDR1 SGHTA and CDR2 FQGNSA. CDR3 length equals 13 residues. The CDR3 sequence is CASSPDSRPEQFF. The CDR3 DNA reads as TGTGCCAGCAGCCCGGACAGCCGGCCTGAGCAGTTCTTC.

This clone was seen more than once but under ten times. The chain has TRBV30 and TRBJ1-2; possible D gene TRBD1, 5 bases. V was clipped by 0 bases and J by 7 bases, with 15 bases between them. Germline V CDR1 and CDR2: GTSNPN, SVGIG (reference sequence). The CDR3 loop spans 14 amino acids. CDR3 sequence: CAWSVPGTAPGYTF. The CDR3 nucleotides are TGTGCCTGGAGTGTACCCGGGACTGCTCCTGGCTACACCTTC.

The chain uses TRBV10-1 and TRBJ2-5, with 12 bases fitting TRBD2. This CDR3 contains 16 residues. The V and J ends lost 6 bases and 4 bases, in that order; junction bases with no gene match: 9. The V gene's germline CDR1 is WNHNN and CDR2 SYGVQD (reference sequence). The CDR3, as DNA: TGCGCCAGCAGCGCCCGACTAGCGGGAGCCGTAGAGACCCAGTACTTC. Encoded protein: CASSARLAGAVETQYF.

The V gene is TRBV18, the J gene TRBJ2-1; D is possibly TRBD2 (5 bases). The CDR3 loop spans 12 amino acids. The germline V and J ends were trimmed by 6 bases and 9 bases, with 12 bases remaining between them. Germline assignment: CDR1 KGHSH and CDR2 LQKENI. The CDR3 sequence is CASSFSVVEQFF. The CDR3 nucleotides are TGTGCCAGCTCCTTTAGCGTCGTTGAGCAGTTCTTC.

The chain carries TRBV5-8 and TRBJ2-7; TRBD2 agrees at 9 bases. The V gene's germline CDR1 is SGHTS and CDR2 YDEGEE. The CDR3 runs 16 residues. V dropped 0 bases and J dropped 0; count of bases not matched to a gene: 4. The CDR3 protein is CASSLGSREGSYEQYF. DNA for the CDR3: TGTGCCAGCAGCTTGGGGTCGCGGGAGGGCTCCTACGAGCAGTACTTC.

This clone appeared a few times. The V gene is TRBV28, the J gene TRBJ1-5; no definite D call. Germline lookup yields CDR1 MDHEN and CDR2 SYDVKM. CDR3 length equals 12 residues. Trimming left V 3 bases short and J 4 bases short, with 4 bases between. CDR3 protein: CASSFGNQPQHF. CDR3 DNA: TGTGCCAGCAGTTTCGGGAATCAGCCCCAGCATTTT.

V gene TRBV4-1 combines with J gene TRBJ1-1, with TRBD1 matching 10 bases. J was trimmed by 0 bases and V by 0 bases; bases with no gene match: 4. This CDR3 is 17 amino acids long. Germline values: CDR1 MGHRA, CDR2 YSYEKL. In DNA form, the CDR3 reads TGCGCCAGCAGCCAAGATGTGACAGGGGGCATGAACACTGAAGCTTTCTTT. It codes for CASSQDVTGGMNTEAFF.

This clone has a handful of counts. The gene calls are TRBV19 and TRBJ2-1; 14 bases align to TRBD2. V was pared by 3 bases and J by 10 bases, with 8 bases of the junction left unmatched. The germline gives CDR1 LNHDA, CDR2 SQIVND (reference sequence). The CDR3 is 16 residues long. The CDR3 DNA is TGTGCCAGTAGTATTTCAGGACTAGCGGGAGGAGGGGAGCAGTTCTTC. Protein product: CASSISGLAGGGEQFF.

The CDR3 loop reads CASSVGSSASYEQYF. CDR3 coding DNA: TGTGCCAGCAGTGTTGGTTCTAGCGCTTCCTACGAGCAGTACTTC. This chain joins TRBV2 and TRBJ2-7; a possible D gene is TRBD2 (6 bases). The V gene lost 4 bases and the J gene lost 1 base, with 14 bases spanning the gap. Germline CDR1 and CDR2: SNHLY and FYNNEI. This CDR3 region has 15 residues. The full variable domain, with the rest looked up from reference TRBV2 and TRBJ2-7, is EPEVTQTPSHQVTQMGQEVILRCVPISNHLYFYWYRQILGQKVEFLVSFYNNEISEKSEIFDDQFSVERPDGSNFTLKIRSTKLEDSAMYFCASSVGSSASYEQYFGPGTRLTVT.

The V gene is TRBV13, the J gene TRBJ2-5; TRBD2 agrees at 10 bases. Per the germline V gene, CDR1 is PRHDT and CDR2 is FYEKMQ (reference sequence). The CDR3 is 15 amino acids. Trimming took 1 base from V and 4 from J; bases not matched to a gene: 3. The CDR3 loop reads CASSLVASGRETQYF. DNA of the CDR3: TGTGCCAGCAGCTTAGTCGCTAGCGGGAGAGAGACCCAGTACTTC. Together with reference TRBV13 and TRBJ2-5, the CDR3 gives the full variable domain: AAGVIQSPRHLIKEKRETATLKCYPIPRHDTVYWYQQGPGQDPQFLISFYEKMQSDKGSIPDRFSAQQFSDYHSELNMSSLELGDSALYFCASSLVASGRETQYFGPGTRLLVL.

This clone was recorded a few times. V and J are TRBV2 and TRBJ2-5; unclear D gene. Trimming shortened V by 7 bases and J by 0 bases, and 3 bases separated the two germline ends. Germline V gives CDR1 SNHLY, CDR2 FYNNEI. The CDR3 extends over 11 amino acids. The CDR3 DNA reads as TGTGCCAGCATCGACCAAGAGACCCAGTACTTC. It yields the protein CASIDQETQYF.

This clone was seen a single time. The chain is built from TRBV10-1 and TRBJ2-7; D is possibly TRBD2 (5 bases). Germline V gene sequence: CDR1 WNHNN, CDR2 SYGVQD (reference sequence). This CDR3 is built from 15 residues. Trimming pared 3 bases from V and 0 bases from J, leaving 12 bases between. CDR3 in amino acids: CASSDALRGSYEQYF. DNA for the CDR3: TGCGCCAGCAGTGACGCCCTCCGGGGCTCCTACGAGCAGTACTTC.

This chain links TRBV27 with TRBJ1-1, with D maybe TRBD1 (5 bases). This CDR3 has 15 residues. Trimming stripped 3 bases from V and 0 bases from J, with 11 bases between. The germline CDR1 and CDR2 sequences are MNHEY and SMNVEV (reference sequence). In nucleotides, the CDR3 is TGTGCCAGCAGTTTGAAGGACACGTTGAACACTGAAGCTTTCTTT. Protein sequence: CASSLKDTLNTEAFF.

This clone was counted between two and nine times. CDR3 amino acids: CASNRVNTEAFF. The DNA for the CDR3 is TGTGCCAGTAATCGTGTTAACACTGAAGCTTTCTTT. This chain uses TRBV19 with TRBJ1-1; no clear D gene. The V gene lost 7 bases and the J gene lost 2 bases, with 8 bases spanning the gap. The CDR3 spans 12 residues. CDR1 is LNHDA and CDR2 is SQIVND in the germline V gene (reference sequence).